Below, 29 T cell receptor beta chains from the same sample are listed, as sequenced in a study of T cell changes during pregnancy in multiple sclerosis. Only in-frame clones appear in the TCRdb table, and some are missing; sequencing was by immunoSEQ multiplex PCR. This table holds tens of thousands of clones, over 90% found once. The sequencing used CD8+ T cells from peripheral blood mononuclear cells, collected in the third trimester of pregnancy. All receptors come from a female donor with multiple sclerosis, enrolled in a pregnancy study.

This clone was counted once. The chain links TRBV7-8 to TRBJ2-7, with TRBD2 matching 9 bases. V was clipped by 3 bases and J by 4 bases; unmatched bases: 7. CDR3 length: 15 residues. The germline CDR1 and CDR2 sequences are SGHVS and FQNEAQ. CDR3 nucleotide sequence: TGTGCCAGCAGCTTTATAGCGGGAGTTTCTTACGAGCAGTACTTC. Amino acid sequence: CASSFIAGVSYEQYF.

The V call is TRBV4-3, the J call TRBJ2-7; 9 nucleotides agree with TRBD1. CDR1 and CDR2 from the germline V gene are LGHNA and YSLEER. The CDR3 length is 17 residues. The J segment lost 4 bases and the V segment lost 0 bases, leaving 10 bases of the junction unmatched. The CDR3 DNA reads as TGCGCCAGCAGCCAAGATTCAGGGGACAGGGATCCGTACGAGCAGTACTTC. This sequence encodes CASSQDSGDRDPYEQYF.

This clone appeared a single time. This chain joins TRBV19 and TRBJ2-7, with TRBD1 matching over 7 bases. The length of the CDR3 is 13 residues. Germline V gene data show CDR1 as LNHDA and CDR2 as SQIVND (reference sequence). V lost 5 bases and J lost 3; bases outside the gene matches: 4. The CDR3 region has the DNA TGTGCCAGTAGTCTGACAGGGATCTACGAGCAGTACTTC. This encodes CASSLTGIYEQYF.

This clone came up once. The CDR3, as DNA: TGTGCCAGTAGTATTGGGGGGGTCGGGGAGCTGTTTTTT. As protein: CASSIGGVGELFF. This chain links TRBV19 with TRBJ2-2; 7 bases match TRBD2. The V and J ends lost 3 bases and 7 bases, in that order; junction bases with no gene match: 2. Germline CDR1 reads LNHDA; CDR2 reads SQIVND (reference sequence). This CDR3 region has 13 residues.

CDR3 DNA: TGTGCCACCAGCAGAGATGAAAACAGTGAGGCTTTCTTT. It yields the protein CATSRDENSEAFF. J is TRBJ1-1 and V is TRBV15; no clear D gene. V lost 0 bases and J 11 bases, leaving 13 bases between the germline ends. The CDR3 has 13 amino acids. Germline loops: CDR1 LNHNV, CDR2 YYDKDF (reference sequence).

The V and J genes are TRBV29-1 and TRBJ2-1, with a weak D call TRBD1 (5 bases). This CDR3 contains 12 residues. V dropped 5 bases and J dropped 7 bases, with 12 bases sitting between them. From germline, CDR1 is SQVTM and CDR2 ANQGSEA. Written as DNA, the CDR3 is TGCAGCGTTACGACTGCAGGGAATGAGCAGTTCTTC. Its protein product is CSVTTAGNEQFF.

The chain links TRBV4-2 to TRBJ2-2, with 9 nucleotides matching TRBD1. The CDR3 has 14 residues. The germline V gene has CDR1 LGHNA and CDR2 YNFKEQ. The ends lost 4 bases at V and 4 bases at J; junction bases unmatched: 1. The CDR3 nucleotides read TGTGCCAGCAGCCCGGGACAGGGCACCGGGGAGCTGTTTTTT. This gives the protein CASSPGQGTGELFF.

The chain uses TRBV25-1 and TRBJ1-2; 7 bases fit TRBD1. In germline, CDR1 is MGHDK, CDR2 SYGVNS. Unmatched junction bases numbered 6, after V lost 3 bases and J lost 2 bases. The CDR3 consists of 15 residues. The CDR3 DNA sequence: TGTGCCAGCAGTGAGACTTCAGGGGGGAACTATGGCTACACCTTC. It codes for CASSETSGGNYGYTF.

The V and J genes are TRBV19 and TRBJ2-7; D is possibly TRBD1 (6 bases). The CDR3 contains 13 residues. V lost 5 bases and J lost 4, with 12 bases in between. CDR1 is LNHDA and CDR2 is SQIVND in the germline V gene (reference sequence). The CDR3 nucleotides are TGTGCCAGTAGTGCAGGGGAAATATACGAGCAGTACTTC. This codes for CASSAGEIYEQYF. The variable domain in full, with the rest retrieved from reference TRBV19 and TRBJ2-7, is DGGITQSPKYLFRKEGQNVTLSCEQNLNHDAMYWYRQDPGQGLRLIYYSQIVNDFQKGDIAEGYSVSREKKESFPLTVTSAQKNPTAFYLCASSAGEIYEQYFGPGTRLTVT.

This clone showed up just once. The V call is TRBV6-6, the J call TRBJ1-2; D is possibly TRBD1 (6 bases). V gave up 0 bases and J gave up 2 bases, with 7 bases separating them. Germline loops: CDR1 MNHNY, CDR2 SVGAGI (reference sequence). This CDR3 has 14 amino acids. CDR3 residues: CASSYSDRNYGYTF. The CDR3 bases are TGTGCCAGCAGTTACTCGGACAGAAACTATGGCTACACCTTC.

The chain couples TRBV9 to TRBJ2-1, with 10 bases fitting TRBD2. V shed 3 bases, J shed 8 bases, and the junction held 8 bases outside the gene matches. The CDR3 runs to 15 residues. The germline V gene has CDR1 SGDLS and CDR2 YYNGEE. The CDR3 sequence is CASSAEGTSEDEQFF. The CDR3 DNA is TGTGCCAGCAGCGCCGAGGGGACTAGCGAGGATGAGCAGTTCTTC.

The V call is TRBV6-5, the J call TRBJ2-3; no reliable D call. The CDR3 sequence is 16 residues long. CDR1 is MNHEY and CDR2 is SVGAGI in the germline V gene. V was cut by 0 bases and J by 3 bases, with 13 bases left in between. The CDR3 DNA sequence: TGTGCCAGCAGTTACTCCACAGTCCCTGGGACAGATACGCAGTATTTT. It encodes CASSYSTVPGTDTQYF.

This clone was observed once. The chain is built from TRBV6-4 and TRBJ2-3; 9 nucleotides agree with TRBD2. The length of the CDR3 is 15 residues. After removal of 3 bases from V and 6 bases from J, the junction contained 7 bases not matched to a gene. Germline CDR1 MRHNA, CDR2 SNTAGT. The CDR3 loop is CASSEGGGARDTQYF. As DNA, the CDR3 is TGTGCCAGCAGTGAAGGCGGGGGGGCCAGGGATACGCAGTATTTT.

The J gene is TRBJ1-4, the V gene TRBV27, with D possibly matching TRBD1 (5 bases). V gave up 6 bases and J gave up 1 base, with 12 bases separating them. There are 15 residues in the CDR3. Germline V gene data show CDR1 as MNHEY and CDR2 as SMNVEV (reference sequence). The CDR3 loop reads CASRVGGITNEKLFF. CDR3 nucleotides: TGTGCCAGCAGGGTGGGGGGGATAACTAATGAAAAACTGTTTTTT.

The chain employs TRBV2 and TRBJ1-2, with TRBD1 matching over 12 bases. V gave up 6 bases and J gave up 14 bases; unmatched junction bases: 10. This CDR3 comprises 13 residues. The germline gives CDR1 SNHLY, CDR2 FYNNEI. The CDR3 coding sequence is TGTGCCAGCAGCTTGGGACAGGGGGCTTTTGATACCTTC. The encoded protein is CASSLGQGAFDTF.

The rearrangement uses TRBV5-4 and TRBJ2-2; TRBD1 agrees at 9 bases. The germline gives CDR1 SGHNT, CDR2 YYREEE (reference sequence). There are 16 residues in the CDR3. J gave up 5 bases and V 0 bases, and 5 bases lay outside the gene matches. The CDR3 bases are TGTGCCAGCAGCTTGGAGGGACAGGGAGGAACCGGGGAGCTGTTTTTT. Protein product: CASSLEGQGGTGELFF.

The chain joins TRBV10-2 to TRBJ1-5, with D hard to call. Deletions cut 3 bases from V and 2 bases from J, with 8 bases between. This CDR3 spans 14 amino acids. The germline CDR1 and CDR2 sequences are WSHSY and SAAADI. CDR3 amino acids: CASSDTRGNQPQHF. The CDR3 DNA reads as TGCGCCAGCAGTGACACACGGGGCAATCAGCCCCAGCATTTT.

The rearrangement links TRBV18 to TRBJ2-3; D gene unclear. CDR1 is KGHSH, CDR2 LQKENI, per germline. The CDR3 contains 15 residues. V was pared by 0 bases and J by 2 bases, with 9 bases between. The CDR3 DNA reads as TGTGCCAGCTCACCACCTTCTATCCCCACAGATACGCAGTATTTT. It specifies CASSPPSIPTDTQYF.

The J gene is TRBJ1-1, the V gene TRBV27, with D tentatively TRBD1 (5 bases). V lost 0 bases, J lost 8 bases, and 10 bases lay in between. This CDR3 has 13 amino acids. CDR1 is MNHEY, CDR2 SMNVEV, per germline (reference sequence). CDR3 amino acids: CASSLSLGQEAFF. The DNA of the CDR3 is TGTGCCAGCAGTTTATCATTGGGGCAGGAAGCTTTCTTT.

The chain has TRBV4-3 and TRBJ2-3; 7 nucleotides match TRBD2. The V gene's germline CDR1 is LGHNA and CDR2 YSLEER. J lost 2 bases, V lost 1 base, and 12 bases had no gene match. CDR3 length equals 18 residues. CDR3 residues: CASSQGAYGGELTDTQYF. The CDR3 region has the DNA TGCGCCAGCAGCCAAGGGGCATATGGGGGGGAGCTCACAGATACGCAGTATTTT.

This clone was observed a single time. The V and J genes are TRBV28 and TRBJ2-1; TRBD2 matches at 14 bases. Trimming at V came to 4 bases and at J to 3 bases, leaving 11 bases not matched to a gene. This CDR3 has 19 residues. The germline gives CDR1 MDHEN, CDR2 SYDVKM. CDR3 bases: TGTGCCAGCAGTTCCCCGGGACTAGCGGGAGATATTGGCTACAATGAGCAGTTCTTC. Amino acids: CASSSPGLAGDIGYNEQFF.

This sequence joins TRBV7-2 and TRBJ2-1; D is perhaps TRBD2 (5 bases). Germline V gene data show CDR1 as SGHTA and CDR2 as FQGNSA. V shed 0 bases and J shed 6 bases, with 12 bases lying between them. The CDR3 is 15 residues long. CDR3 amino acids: CASSLASGTLNEQFF. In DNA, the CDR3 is TGTGCCAGCAGCTTAGCTTCGGGAACTCTCAATGAGCAGTTCTTC.

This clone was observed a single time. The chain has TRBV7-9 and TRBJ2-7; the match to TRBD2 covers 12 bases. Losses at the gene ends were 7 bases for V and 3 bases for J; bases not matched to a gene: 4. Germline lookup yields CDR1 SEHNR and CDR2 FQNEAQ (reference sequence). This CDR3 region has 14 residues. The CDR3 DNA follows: TGTGCCAGCACCCCACTAGCGGGGGGCTACGAGCAGTACTTC. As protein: CASTPLAGGYEQYF.

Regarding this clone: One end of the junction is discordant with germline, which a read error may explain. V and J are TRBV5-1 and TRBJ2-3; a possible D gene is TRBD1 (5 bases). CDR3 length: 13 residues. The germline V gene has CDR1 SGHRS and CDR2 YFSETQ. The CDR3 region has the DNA TGCGCCAGCAGCCCTTCTAACACAGGTACGCAGTATTTT. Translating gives CASSPSNTGTQYF.

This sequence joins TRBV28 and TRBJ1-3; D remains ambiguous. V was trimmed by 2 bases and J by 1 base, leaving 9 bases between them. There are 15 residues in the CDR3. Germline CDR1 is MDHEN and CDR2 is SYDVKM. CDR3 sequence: CASSLNQDSGNTIYF. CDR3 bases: TGTGCCAGCAGTTTAAATCAGGATTCTGGAAACACCATATATTTT.

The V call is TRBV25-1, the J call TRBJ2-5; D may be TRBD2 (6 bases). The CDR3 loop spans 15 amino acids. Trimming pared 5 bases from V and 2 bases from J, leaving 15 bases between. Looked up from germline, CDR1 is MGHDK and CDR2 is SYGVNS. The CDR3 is CASSTNRDFQETQYF. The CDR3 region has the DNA TGTGCCAGCAGTACTAACCGGGACTTTCAAGAGACCCAGTACTTC.

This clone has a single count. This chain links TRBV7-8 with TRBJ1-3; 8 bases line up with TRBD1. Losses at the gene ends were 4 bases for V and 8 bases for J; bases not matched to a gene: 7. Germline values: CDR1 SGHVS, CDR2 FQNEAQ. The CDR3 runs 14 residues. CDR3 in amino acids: CASSSLQGGDTIYF. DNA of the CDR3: TGTGCCAGCAGCTCATTACAGGGGGGAGACACCATATATTTT.

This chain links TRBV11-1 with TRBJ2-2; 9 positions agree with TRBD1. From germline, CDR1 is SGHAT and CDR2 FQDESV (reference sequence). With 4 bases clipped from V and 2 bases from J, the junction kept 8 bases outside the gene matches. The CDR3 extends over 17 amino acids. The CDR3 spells CASSSLRDRENTGELFF. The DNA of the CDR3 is TGTGCCAGCAGCTCCCTCCGGGACAGGGAAAACACCGGGGAGCTGTTTTTT.

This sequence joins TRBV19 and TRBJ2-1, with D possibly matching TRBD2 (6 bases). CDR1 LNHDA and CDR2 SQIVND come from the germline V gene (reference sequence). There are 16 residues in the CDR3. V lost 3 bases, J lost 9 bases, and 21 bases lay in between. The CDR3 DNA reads TGTGCCAGTAGTATGGGGGGATACCAAGGGGAAGTTGAGCAGTTCTTC. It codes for CASSMGGYQGEVEQFF.